The 21 T cell receptor beta chains listed next were all sequenced from one sample in a study of CD8+ T cells in alopecia areata. Treatment in this sample: oral pan-JAK inhibitor, 5-10 mg twice daily. Extracted RNA was reverse transcribed into cDNA, the sequencing template. Profiling relied on immunoSEQ multiplex PCR, and the TCRdb table lists in-frame clones only, not all of them. The table has 93,000 or so clones, around 84% seen once. Sequenced here: CD8+ T cells sorted from blood, sampled around week 34, from a patient treated with tofacitinib. The receptor set was obtained from a human donor with alopecia areata.

This clone was seen only a few times. The chain couples TRBV29-1 to TRBJ2-3; TRBD2 matches at 9 bases. Per germline, CDR1 SQVTM and CDR2 ANQGSEA. J was trimmed by 5 bases and V by 8 bases; bases with no gene match: 14. This CDR3 is 15 amino acids long. The CDR3 region has the DNA TGCAGCTTATCGACTAGCGGAGGGGTTGGAGATACGCAGTATTTT. This codes for CSLSTSGGVGDTQYF.

This rearrangement joins TRBV29-1 to TRBJ2-7; a weak D match, TRBD1 (6 bases). The CDR3 sequence is 13 residues long. V shed 0 bases and J shed 9 bases, with 15 bases lying between them. The V gene's germline CDR1 is SQVTM and CDR2 ANQGSEA. The CDR3 DNA reads TGCAGCGTTGAAGATGGAACAGGGCGACGGCAGTACTTC. Amino acids: CSVEDGTGRRQYF.

The V gene is TRBV4-1, the J gene TRBJ2-3; possibly TRBD2 for D (6 bases). The CDR3 spans 14 residues. V lost 1 base and J lost 1, with 6 bases in between. Looked up from germline, CDR1 is MGHRA and CDR2 is YSYEKL. The CDR3 bases are TGCGCCAGCAGCCAAGCGGGGGGCACAGATACGCAGTATTTT. The encoded protein is CASSQAGGTDTQYF.

The chain has TRBV7-2 and TRBJ2-5; tentative D call: TRBD1 (5 bases). Germline V lookup: CDR1 SGHTA, CDR2 FQGNSA. The CDR3 is 15 amino acids. The V end was cut by 5 bases, the J end by 5 bases, with 18 bases between. The CDR3 here is CASSGRTHRRETQYF. The CDR3 DNA reads TGTGCCAGCAGCGGCAGGACACACCGCCGGGAGACCCAGTACTTC.

This sequence joins TRBV7-2 and TRBJ1-1; D is undetermined. CDR1 and CDR2 from the germline V gene are SGHTA and FQGNSA. The CDR3 spans 16 residues. V lost 1 base and J lost 2, with 14 bases in between. The DNA of the CDR3 is TGTGCCAGCAGCTTAGGACCCGACACCGGTAACACTGAAGCTTTCTTT. Translating it yields CASSLGPDTGNTEAFF.

The chain couples TRBV14 to TRBJ1-1; 7 nucleotides line up with TRBD1. The CDR3 covers 15 residues. The germline gives CDR1 SGHDN, CDR2 FVKESK. J lost 2 bases, V lost 6 bases, and 9 bases had no gene match. The CDR3 spells CASSRYRGPNTEAFF. The CDR3 DNA is TGTGCCAGCAGTCGTTACAGGGGCCCAAACACTGAAGCTTTCTTT.

This clone came up a few times. The chain uses TRBV19 and TRBJ2-7; 8 nucleotides match TRBD2. V gave up 11 bases and J gave up 0 bases; unmatched junction bases: 6. Germline V gene sequence: CDR1 LNHDA, CDR2 SQIVND (reference sequence). The CDR3 length is 13 residues. DNA of the CDR3: TGTGCCGTGACGGGGGGGACCTCCTACGAGCAGTACTTC. Its translation: CAVTGGTSYEQYF.

This clone was observed a handful of times. As DNA, the CDR3 is TGTGCCAGCAGTGATCCAGCCAGGGGGATCACAGATACGCAGTATTTT. Translated, it gives CASSDPARGITDTQYF. This sequence joins TRBV2 and TRBJ2-3; TRBD1 matches at 7 bases. This CDR3 contains 16 residues. The V gene's germline CDR1 is SNHLY and CDR2 FYNNEI. The ends lost 3 bases at V and 2 bases at J; junction bases unmatched: 8.

The V call is TRBV29-1, the J call TRBJ2-1; TRBD1 might be the D (6 bases). The V end was cut by 6 bases, the J end by 4 bases, with 19 bases between. Per the germline V gene, CDR1 is SQVTM and CDR2 is ANQGSEA. The CDR3 runs to 15 residues. The CDR3 spells CSVQLETGRYNEQFF. The DNA for the CDR3 is TGCAGCGTGCAACTGGAAACAGGGAGATACAATGAGCAGTTCTTC.

The CDR3 DNA follows: TGTGCCAGCAGTTACTCGACTTCAGGGGATAACTATGGCTACACCTTC. It specifies CASSYSTSGDNYGYTF. The chain links TRBV6-6 to TRBJ1-2; TRBD1 is a possible D gene (6 bases). The V and J ends lost 0 bases and 1 base respectively, with 12 bases between them. Germline values: CDR1 MNHNY, CDR2 SVGAGI (reference sequence). There are 16 residues in the CDR3.

The CDR3 sequence is CASSQDSPLVKGTGELFF. CDR3 bases: TGCGCCAGCAGCCAAGATTCCCCCCTAGTAAAGGGAACCGGGGAGCTGTTTTTT. This chain links TRBV4-1 with TRBJ2-2; no reliable D call. The germline gives CDR1 MGHRA, CDR2 YSYEKL. V lost 0 bases and J lost 5, with 19 bases in between. CDR3 length equals 18 residues.

The chain employs TRBV2 and TRBJ2-1; D may be TRBD1 (5 bases). The V gene's germline CDR1 is SNHLY and CDR2 FYNNEI. This CDR3 comprises 18 residues. V was cut by 2 bases and J by 5 bases, with 22 bases left in between. The CDR3 DNA is TGTGCCAGCAGTGAAAAGGAACCAAGGGGCTTACACGACAATGAGCAGTTCTTC. Translated, it gives CASSEKEPRGLHDNEQFF.

The gene calls are TRBV13 and TRBJ2-2; 9 nucleotides line up with TRBD2. The CDR3 is 17 residues long. CDR1 is PRHDT, CDR2 FYEKMQ, per germline (reference sequence). J lost 2 bases, V lost 5 bases, and 9 bases had no gene match. The CDR3, as DNA: TGTGCCAGCAGCAAAGCAGCGGGGGGAATAAACACCGGGGAGCTGTTTTTT. Translated, it gives CASSKAAGGINTGELFF.

Judged by abundance, this clone is medium-sized. This chain joins TRBV19 and TRBJ2-1; weak D call: TRBD2 (6 bases). The CDR3 covers 12 residues. Trimming took off 6 bases at V and 6 bases at J, with 9 bases between the two ends. Germline-derived CDR1 and CDR2 are LNHDA and SQIVND (reference sequence). The DNA of the CDR3 is TGTGCCAGTAGATTGGGGGGCAATGAGCAGTTCTTC. It encodes CASRLGGNEQFF. Full variable domain (missing parts from reference TRBV19 and TRBJ2-1): DGGITQSPKYLFRKEGQNVTLSCEQNLNHDAMYWYRQDPGQGLRLIYYSQIVNDFQKGDIAEGYSVSREKKESFPLTVTSAQKNPTAFYLCASRLGGNEQFFGPGTRLTVL.

J is TRBJ2-1 and V is TRBV2; no reliable D call. Trimming removed 7 bases from V and 7 bases from J, with 14 bases in between. The V gene's germline CDR1 is SNHLY and CDR2 FYNNEI. The CDR3 covers 13 residues. CDR3 bases: TGTGCCAGCAAATCCCCCCCTTTTAATGAGCAGTTCTTC. It translates to CASKSPPFNEQFF.

J is TRBJ2-7 and V is TRBV30, with a tentative D call TRBD1 (5 bases). The CDR3 loop spans 13 amino acids. Trimming left V 4 bases short and J 1 base short, with 11 bases between. Germline-derived CDR1 and CDR2 are GTSNPN and SVGIG (reference sequence). DNA for the CDR3: TGTGCCTGGACCACAGGTGATTCCTACGAGCAGTACTTC. Its translation: CAWTTGDSYEQYF.

This chain uses TRBV11-2 with TRBJ2-5, with a possible D match to TRBD2 (5 bases). Germline CDR1 is SGHAT and CDR2 is FQNNGV. CDR3 length equals 15 residues. With 2 bases removed from V and 3 bases from J, the gap between germline ends came to 13 bases. DNA of the CDR3: TGTGCCAGCAGCTTATACCCAATGGGAGAAGAGACCCAGTACTTC. This sequence encodes CASSLYPMGEETQYF.

This chain connects TRBV7-9 to TRBJ2-7, with 10 bases fitting TRBD2. V gave up 4 bases and J gave up 1 base; unmatched junction bases: 10. The CDR3 is 17 amino acids. The germline V gene has CDR1 SEHNR and CDR2 FQNEAQ (reference sequence). In DNA form, the CDR3 reads TGTGCCAGCAGCTCCTTAACGTCGACTAGCGGGTCCTACGAGCAGTACTTC. This codes for CASSSLTSTSGSYEQYF.

The chain uses TRBV27 and TRBJ1-5, with TRBD1 matching over 11 bases. The V gene's germline CDR1 is MNHEY and CDR2 SMNVEV (reference sequence). V was pared by 0 bases and J by 2 bases, with 0 bases of the junction left unmatched. The CDR3 runs to 16 residues. The CDR3 DNA reads as TGTGCCAGCAGTTTATCGGGACAGGGGGGCAATCAGCCCCAGCATTTT. The encoded protein is CASSLSGQGGNQPQHF.

Comments on this clone: Other DNA sequences within the sample encode an identical CDR3. V and J are TRBV6-4 and TRBJ2-1; D is undetermined. The V gene's germline CDR1 is MRHNA and CDR2 SNTAGT. This CDR3 is 13 amino acids long. Trimming took off 0 bases at V and 4 bases at J, with 4 bases between the two ends. The DNA of the CDR3 is TGTGCCAGCAGTGACTCGACGTACAATGAGCAGTTCTTC. As protein: CASSDSTYNEQFF.

This clone was recorded once. V gene TRBV11-2 combines with J gene TRBJ2-3; tentatively, D is TRBD2 (6 bases). The CDR3 totals 17 residues. Germline V lookup: CDR1 SGHAT, CDR2 FQNNGV. V was shortened by 5 bases and J by 4 bases, with 22 bases between the two germline ends. CDR3 sequence (DNA): TGTGCCAGCAGCCGATTTATGGGAGAGGGACTCGCAGATACGCAGTATTTT. It yields the protein CASSRFMGEGLADTQYF.